This paragraph reports one T cell receptor (beta chain). The sample belongs to a study of T cells after yellow fever vaccination. Per germline, CDR1 SGDLS and CDR2 YYNGEE. CDR3 length equals 16 residues. With V trimmed by 3 bases and J by 2 bases, 6 bases remained unmatched. TCRdb itself ran the 5' RACE reads through MiXCR, one entry per CDR3 protein. The repertoire holds 450,000 to 650,000 distinct CDR3 sequences, just over 20% seen once, with approximately 16% in the top ten. This TCR derives from a young man who received the YFV17D yellow fever vaccine. This chain connects TRBV9 to TRBJ1-5, with 9 nucleotides matching TRBD1. This specimen was PBMCs, taken roughly 20 days after the first yellow fever vaccination. Here the CDR3 DNA reads TGTGCCAGCAGCGCCCCGGGACAGGGCCGCAATCAGCCCCAGCATTTT. It translates to CASSAPGQGRNQPQHF.